A selection of T cell receptor beta chains follows, all from one sample in a study of T cell repertoires in cytomegalovirus infection. A single record per CDR3 protein comes from TCRdb applying MiXCR to the reads. Among about 770,000 distinct CDR3 sequences listed, under 35% were seen once. Their antigens remain unidentified. This specimen was cultured CD8+ T cells from PBMCs, taken from culture after CMV antigen stimulation. Receptors were obtained from a human donor in good health (CMV status not recorded). Some clones in this sample may be carry-over from other donors' samples. CDR3s include the opening cysteine and the closing phenylalanine or tryptophan. The D gene is left open where the match is weak. Size tells how often a clone was seen (once, few, many) or the class of an expanded clone, and some rows leave it out.

TRBV12-5	few	TRBJ2-1	NA	TGTGCTAGTTCCGGCGCGCCCTACAATGAGCAGTTCTTC	CASSGAPYNEQFF
TRBV19	NA	TRBJ1-4	NA	TGTGCCAGTAGTAAATTCGGGACCCATCTACCAGGGGAAAAACTGTTTTTT	CASSKFGTHLPGEKLFF
TRBV14	many	TRBJ1-1	NA	TGCGCCAGCAGCCAAGATGGAGGGAACACTGAAGCTTTCTTT	CASSQDGGNTEAFF
TRBV28	few	TRBJ2-5	NA	TGTGCCAGCAGTAACCGGACAGCTTTGGGGGAGACCCAGTACTTC	CASSNRTALGETQYF
TRBV24-1	few	TRBJ2-3	NA	TGTGCCACCAGTGATTTGCACGGGGATAGCACAGATACGCAGTATTTT	CATSDLHGDSTDTQYF
TRBV6-2/TRBV6-3	NA	TRBJ1-1	NA	TGTGCCAGCAGTTACATGGGGACCACTGAAGCTTTCTTT	CASSYMGTTEAFF
TRBV12-3/TRBV12-4	NA	TRBJ2-3	TRBD2	TGTGCCAGCAGTCCCCTAGCGGGGGGACATGACCTAGATACGCAGTATTTT	CASSPLAGGHDLDTQYF
TRBV28	NA	TRBJ1-2	TRBD1	TGTGCCAGCAGTCCTCTACAGGGGGGAGAGGACTATGGCTACACCTTC	CASSPLQGGEDYGYTF
TRBV7-2	NA	TRBJ2-5	TRBD1	TGTGCCAGCAGCTTCTGGGGGACAGGGGAAGAGACCCAGTACTTC	CASSFWGTGEETQYF
TRBV6-5	NA	TRBJ1-2	NA	TGTGCCAGCAGTTACACACCAGGGACCGACTATGGCTACACCTTC	CASSYTPGTDYGYTF
TRBV9	NA	TRBJ1-3	NA	TGTGCCAGCAGCGTAGTCGGGGGAAACACCATATATTTT	CASSVVGGNTIYF
TRBV7-8	many	TRBJ2-7	TRBD1	TGTGCCAGCAGCCCCTCCGGGACAGCCGACTACGAGCAGTACTTC	CASSPSGTADYEQYF
TRBV4-2	few	TRBJ1-1	NA	TGTGCCAGCAGCCAAGAGCCGGGGGCCGGGACTGAAGCTTTCTTT	CASSQEPGAGTEAFF
TRBV5-6	NA	TRBJ2-1	NA	TGTGCCAGCAGCTTATCCGGATCGGGAGAGCAGTTCTTC	CASSLSGSGEQFF
TRBV7-6	many	TRBJ1-5	NA	TGTGCCAGCAGCAAAGGGGCAGGGTCTCAGCCCCAGCATTTT	CASSKGAGSQPQHF
TRBV6-5	few	TRBJ2-1	NA	TGTGCTGCGGGCTGGGCCTACAATGAGCAGTTCTTC	CAAGWAYNEQFF
TRBV5-8	many	TRBJ1-1	TRBD1	TGTGCCAGCAGCCAGGAGACAGGGGCGAACACTGAAGCTTTCTTT	CASSQETGANTEAFF
TRBV6-5	once	TRBJ2-5	TRBD1	TGTGCCAGCAGCTCAACTACAGGGGAATGGGAGACCCAGTACTTC	CASSSTTGEWETQYF
TRBV20-1	few	TRBJ1-4	NA	TGCAGTGCTAGACAGAAAGCAACTAATGAAAAACTGTTTTTT	CSARQKATNEKLFF
TRBV27	few	TRBJ2-1	TRBD2	TGTGCCAGCAGTCCCTATAGCGGGGGGTCTTACAATGAGCAGTTCTTC	CASSPYSGGSYNEQFF
TRBV7-7	NA	TRBJ2-5	TRBD2	TGTGCGGTGAGGACTAGCGGGGAAGAGACCCAGTACTTC	CAVRTSGEETQYF
TRBV27	many	TRBJ2-5	TRBD2	TGTGCCAGCAGTTTATCAAGCGGGGGGCCTCAAGAGACCCAGTACTTC	CASSLSSGGPQETQYF